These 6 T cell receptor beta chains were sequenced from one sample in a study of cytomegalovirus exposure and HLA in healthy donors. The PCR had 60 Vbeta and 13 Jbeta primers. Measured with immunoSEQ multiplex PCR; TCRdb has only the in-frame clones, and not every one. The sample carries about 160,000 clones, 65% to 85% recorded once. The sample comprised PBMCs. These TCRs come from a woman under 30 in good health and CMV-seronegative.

The CDR3 spells CASSLDRGPYNEKLFF. For the CDR3, the DNA is TGTGCCAGCAGCTTGGATAGGGGGCCGTATAATGAAAAACTGTTTTTT. This rearrangement joins TRBV5-6 to TRBJ1-4, with 7 positions matching TRBD1. Germline trimming cut 0 bases from V and 4 bases from J; bases unmatched to any gene: 6. This CDR3 is 16 amino acids long. Looked up from germline, CDR1 is SGHDT and CDR2 is YYEEEE. Looking up the rest from reference TRBV5-6 and TRBJ1-4 gives the full variable domain: DAGVTQSPTHLIKTRGQQVTLRCSPKSGHDTVSWYQQALGQGPQFIFQYYEEEERQRGNFPDRFSGHQFPNYSSELNVNALLLGDSALYLCASSLDRGPYNEKLFFGSGTQLSVL.

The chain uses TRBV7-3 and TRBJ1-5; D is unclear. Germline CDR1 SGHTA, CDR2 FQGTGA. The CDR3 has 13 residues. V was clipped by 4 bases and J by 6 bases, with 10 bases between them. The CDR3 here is CASSSTPGQPQHF. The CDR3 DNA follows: TGTGCCAGCAGCTCCACTCCCGGTCAGCCCCAGCATTTT.

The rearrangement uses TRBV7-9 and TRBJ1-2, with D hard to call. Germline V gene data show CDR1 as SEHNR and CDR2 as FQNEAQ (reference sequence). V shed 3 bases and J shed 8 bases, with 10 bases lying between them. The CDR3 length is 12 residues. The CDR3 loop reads CASSLTQPGYTF. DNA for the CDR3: TGTGCCAGCAGCTTGACACAACCAGGCTACACCTTC.

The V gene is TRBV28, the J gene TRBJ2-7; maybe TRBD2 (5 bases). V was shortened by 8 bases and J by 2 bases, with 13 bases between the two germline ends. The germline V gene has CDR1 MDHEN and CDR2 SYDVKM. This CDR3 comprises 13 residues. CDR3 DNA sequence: TGTGCCAGCTCGGGATCTATAGCCTACGAGCAGTACTTC. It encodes CASSGSIAYEQYF.

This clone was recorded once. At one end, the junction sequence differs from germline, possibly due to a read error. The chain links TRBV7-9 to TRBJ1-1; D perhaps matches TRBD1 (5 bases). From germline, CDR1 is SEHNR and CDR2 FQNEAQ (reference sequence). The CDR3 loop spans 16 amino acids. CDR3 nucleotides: TGTTCCAGCAGCTTAGGCGGGGGAAGGGGAAACACTGAAGCTTTCTTT. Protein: CSSSLGGGRGNTEAFF.

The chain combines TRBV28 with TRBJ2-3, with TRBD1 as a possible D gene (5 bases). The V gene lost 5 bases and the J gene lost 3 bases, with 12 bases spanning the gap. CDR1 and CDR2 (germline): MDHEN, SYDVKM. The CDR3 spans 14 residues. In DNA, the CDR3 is TGTGCCAGCAGTCTAGGGCAGGGAACAGATACGCAGTATTTT. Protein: CASSLGQGTDTQYF.